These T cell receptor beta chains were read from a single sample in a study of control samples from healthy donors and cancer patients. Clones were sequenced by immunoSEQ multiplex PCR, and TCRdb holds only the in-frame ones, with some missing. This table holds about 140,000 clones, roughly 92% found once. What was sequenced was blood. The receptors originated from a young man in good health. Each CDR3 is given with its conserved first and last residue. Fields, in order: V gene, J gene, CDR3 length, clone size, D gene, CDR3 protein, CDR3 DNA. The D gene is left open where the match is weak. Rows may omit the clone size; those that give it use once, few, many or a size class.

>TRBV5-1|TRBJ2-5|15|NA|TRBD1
CASSSGRQGKETQYF
TGCGCCAGCAGCTCAGGAAGACAGGGTAAAGAGACCCAGTACTTC
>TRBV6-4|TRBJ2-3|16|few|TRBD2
CASSDRSSGGRDTQYF
TGTGCCAGCAGTGACAGATCTAGCGGGGGGAGAGATACGCAGTATTTT
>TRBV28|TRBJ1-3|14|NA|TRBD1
CASSRTGGENTIYF
TGTGCCAGCAGCAGGACAGGGGGCGAAAACACCATATATTTT
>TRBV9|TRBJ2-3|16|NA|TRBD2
CASSVVGRANTDTQYF
TGTGCCAGCAGCGTGGTAGGGAGGGCCAACACAGATACGCAGTATTTT
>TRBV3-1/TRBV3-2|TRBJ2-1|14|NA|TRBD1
CASSPGQGGYEQFF
TGTGCCAGCAGCCCGGGACAGGGGGGATATGAGCAGTTCTTC
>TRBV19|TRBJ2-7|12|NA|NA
CASSVQGGEQYF
TGTGCCAGTAGTGTGCAGGGAGGCGAGCAGTACTTC
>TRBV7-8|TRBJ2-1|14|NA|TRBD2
CASRLTSGGNEQFF
TGTGCCAGCAGGCTGACTAGCGGGGGGAATGAGCAGTTCTTC
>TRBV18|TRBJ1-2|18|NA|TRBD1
CASSLSPPYGQGDYGYTF
TGTGCCAGCTCCTTGTCTCCCCCGTATGGACAGGGGGACTATGGCTACACCTTC
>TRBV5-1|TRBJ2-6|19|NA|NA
CASSFVAGEVESGANVLTF
TGCGCCAGCAGCTTCGTGGCCGGGGAGGTCGAATCTGGGGCCAACGTCCTGACTTTC
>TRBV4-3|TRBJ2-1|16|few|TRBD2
CASSQDVSGSPHEQFF
TGCGCCAGCAGCCAAGATGTTAGCGGGAGCCCCCATGAGCAGTTCTTC
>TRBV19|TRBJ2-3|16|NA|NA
CASSARPGARADTQYF
TGTGCCAGTAGTGCCCGTCCGGGGGCGAGGGCAGATACGCAGTATTTT
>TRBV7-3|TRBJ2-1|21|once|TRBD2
CASSLKIGTSGSPIGRAEQFF
TGTGCCAGCAGCCTAAAAATCGGGACTAGCGGGAGCCCTATCGGTCGTGCTGAGCAGTTCTTC
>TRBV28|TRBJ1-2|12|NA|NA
CASSFRVSGYTF
TGTGCCAGCAGTTTCCGGGTTTCTGGCTACACCTTC
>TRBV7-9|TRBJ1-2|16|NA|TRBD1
CASSLYGTGRNYGYTF
TGTGCCAGCAGCTTATATGGGACAGGGAGAAACTATGGCTACACCTTC
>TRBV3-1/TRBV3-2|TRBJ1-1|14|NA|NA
CASSQVSARTEAFF
TGTGCCAGCAGCCAAGTAAGCGCGAGAACTGAAGCTTTCTTT
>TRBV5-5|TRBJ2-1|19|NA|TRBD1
CASSFGQGHAPSSYNEQFF
TGTGCCAGCAGCTTCGGACAGGGGCACGCCCCGAGCTCCTACAATGAGCAGTTCTTC
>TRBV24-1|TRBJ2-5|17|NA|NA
CATSDTPPWHLAETQYF
TGTGCCACCAGTGACACCCCGCCCTGGCACCTAGCCGAGACCCAGTACTTC
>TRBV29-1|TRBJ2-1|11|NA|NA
CSGRQKDQQFF
TGCAGCGGGAGACAAAAGGACCAGCAGTTCTTC
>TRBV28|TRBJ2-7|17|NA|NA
CASSAITLTAKTYEQYF
TGTGCCAGCAGTGCGATCACTCTGACAGCCAAGACCTACGAGCAGTACTTC
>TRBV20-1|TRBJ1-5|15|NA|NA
CSASRDGGVGSPQHF
TGCAGTGCTAGTCGGGACGGCGGAGTTGGTTCGCCCCAGCATTTT
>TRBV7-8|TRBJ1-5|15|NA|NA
CASSLVAAENQPQHF
TGTGCCAGCAGCTTAGTAGCGGCCGAAAATCAGCCCCAGCATTTT
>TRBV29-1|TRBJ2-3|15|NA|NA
CSVEGTQGGTDTQYF
TGCAGCGTTGAAGGGACGCAGGGCGGCACAGATACGCAGTATTTT
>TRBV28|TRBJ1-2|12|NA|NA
CASSPGAYGYTF
TGTGCCAGCAGCCCTGGAGCCTATGGCTACACCTTC
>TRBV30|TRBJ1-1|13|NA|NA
CAWSSAGWTEAFF
TGTGCCTGGAGTTCTGCAGGGTGGACTGAAGCTTTCTTT
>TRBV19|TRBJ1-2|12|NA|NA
CAVGGLNYGYTF
TGTGCCGTTGGTGGCCTTAACTATGGCTACACCTTC
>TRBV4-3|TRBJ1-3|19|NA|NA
CASSQVALTNGFSGNTIYF
TGCGCCAGCAGCCAAGTGGCTTTAACGAATGGTTTCTCTGGAAACACCATATATTTT
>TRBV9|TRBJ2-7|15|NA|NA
CASSAQGDGPYEQYF
TGTGCCAGCAGCGCGCAGGGAGACGGTCCCTACGAGCAGTACTTC
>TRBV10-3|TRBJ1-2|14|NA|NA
CAISGGTGNYGYTF
TGTGCCATCAGTGGGGGCACCGGCAACTATGGCTACACCTTC
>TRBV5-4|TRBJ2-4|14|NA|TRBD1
CASSMDRGGRIQYF
TGTGCCAGCAGCATGGACAGGGGTGGTCGGATTCAGTACTTC
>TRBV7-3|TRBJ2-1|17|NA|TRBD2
CASSWALAGDQYNEQFF
TGTGCCAGCAGCTGGGCGCTAGCGGGAGACCAATACAATGAGCAGTTCTTC
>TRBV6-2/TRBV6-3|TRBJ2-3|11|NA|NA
CASSLGDTQYF
TGTGCCAGCAGTCTGGGCGATACGCAGTATTTT
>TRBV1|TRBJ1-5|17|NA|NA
CTSSQDPDRGSNQPQHF
TGCACCAGCAGCCAAGATCCCGACAGGGGCAGCAATCAGCCCCAGCATTTT
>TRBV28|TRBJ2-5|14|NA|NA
CASTPRGEGETQYF
TGTGCCAGCACCCCGCGGGGAGAGGGGGAGACCCAGTACTTC
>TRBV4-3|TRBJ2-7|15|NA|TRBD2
CASSQAAGAPYEQYF
TGCGCCAGCAGCCAAGCAGCGGGAGCTCCCTACGAGCAGTACTTC
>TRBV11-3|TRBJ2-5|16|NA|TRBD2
CASSHVTSGRLETQYF
TGTGCCAGCAGCCATGTGACTAGCGGGAGGCTGGAGACCCAGTACTTC
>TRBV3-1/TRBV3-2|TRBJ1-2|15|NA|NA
CASSQESLGDNGYTF
TGTGCCAGCAGCCAAGAAAGCCTGGGGGATAATGGCTACACCTTC